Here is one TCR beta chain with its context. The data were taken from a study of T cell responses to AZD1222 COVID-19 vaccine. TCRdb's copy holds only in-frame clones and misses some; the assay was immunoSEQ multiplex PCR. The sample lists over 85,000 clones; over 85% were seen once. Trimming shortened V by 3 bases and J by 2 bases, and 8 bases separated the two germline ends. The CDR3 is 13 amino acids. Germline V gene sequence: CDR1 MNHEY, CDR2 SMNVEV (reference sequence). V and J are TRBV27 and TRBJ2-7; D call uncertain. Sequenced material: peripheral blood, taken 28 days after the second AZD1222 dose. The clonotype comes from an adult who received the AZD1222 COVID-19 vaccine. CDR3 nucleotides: TGTGCCAGCAGTTTCTCCCCTGCCTACGAGCAGTACTTC. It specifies CASSFSPAYEQYF.